Below, one TCR beta chain is given with its context. Its antigen is unknown. This entry comes from a study of cytomegalovirus exposure and HLA in healthy donors. Study-wide results and limits: When presence/absence was analysed, sequencing depth was taken to be roughly uniform across donors.

CDR1 LGHNA and CDR2 YNFKEQ come from the germline V gene. The CDR3 is made up of 15 amino acids. Trimming at V came to 0 bases and at J to 7 bases, leaving 6 bases not matched to a gene. The PCR was carried out with 60 Vbeta primers and 13 Jbeta primers. Profiled with immunoSEQ multiplex PCR; TCRdb holds only in-frame clones, not every one. The table lists about 170,000 clones, approximately 80% of them singletons, with about 0.69% in the top ten. This clonotype was sampled from a female donor in good health and CMV-seronegative. The sample was PBMCs. The J gene is TRBJ2-4, the V gene TRBV4-2; TRBD2 matches at 7 bases. Here the CDR3 reads CASSQDGGSSNIQYF. CDR3 bases: TGTGCCAGCAGCCAAGACGGCGGGAGCTCGAACATTCAGTACTTC.